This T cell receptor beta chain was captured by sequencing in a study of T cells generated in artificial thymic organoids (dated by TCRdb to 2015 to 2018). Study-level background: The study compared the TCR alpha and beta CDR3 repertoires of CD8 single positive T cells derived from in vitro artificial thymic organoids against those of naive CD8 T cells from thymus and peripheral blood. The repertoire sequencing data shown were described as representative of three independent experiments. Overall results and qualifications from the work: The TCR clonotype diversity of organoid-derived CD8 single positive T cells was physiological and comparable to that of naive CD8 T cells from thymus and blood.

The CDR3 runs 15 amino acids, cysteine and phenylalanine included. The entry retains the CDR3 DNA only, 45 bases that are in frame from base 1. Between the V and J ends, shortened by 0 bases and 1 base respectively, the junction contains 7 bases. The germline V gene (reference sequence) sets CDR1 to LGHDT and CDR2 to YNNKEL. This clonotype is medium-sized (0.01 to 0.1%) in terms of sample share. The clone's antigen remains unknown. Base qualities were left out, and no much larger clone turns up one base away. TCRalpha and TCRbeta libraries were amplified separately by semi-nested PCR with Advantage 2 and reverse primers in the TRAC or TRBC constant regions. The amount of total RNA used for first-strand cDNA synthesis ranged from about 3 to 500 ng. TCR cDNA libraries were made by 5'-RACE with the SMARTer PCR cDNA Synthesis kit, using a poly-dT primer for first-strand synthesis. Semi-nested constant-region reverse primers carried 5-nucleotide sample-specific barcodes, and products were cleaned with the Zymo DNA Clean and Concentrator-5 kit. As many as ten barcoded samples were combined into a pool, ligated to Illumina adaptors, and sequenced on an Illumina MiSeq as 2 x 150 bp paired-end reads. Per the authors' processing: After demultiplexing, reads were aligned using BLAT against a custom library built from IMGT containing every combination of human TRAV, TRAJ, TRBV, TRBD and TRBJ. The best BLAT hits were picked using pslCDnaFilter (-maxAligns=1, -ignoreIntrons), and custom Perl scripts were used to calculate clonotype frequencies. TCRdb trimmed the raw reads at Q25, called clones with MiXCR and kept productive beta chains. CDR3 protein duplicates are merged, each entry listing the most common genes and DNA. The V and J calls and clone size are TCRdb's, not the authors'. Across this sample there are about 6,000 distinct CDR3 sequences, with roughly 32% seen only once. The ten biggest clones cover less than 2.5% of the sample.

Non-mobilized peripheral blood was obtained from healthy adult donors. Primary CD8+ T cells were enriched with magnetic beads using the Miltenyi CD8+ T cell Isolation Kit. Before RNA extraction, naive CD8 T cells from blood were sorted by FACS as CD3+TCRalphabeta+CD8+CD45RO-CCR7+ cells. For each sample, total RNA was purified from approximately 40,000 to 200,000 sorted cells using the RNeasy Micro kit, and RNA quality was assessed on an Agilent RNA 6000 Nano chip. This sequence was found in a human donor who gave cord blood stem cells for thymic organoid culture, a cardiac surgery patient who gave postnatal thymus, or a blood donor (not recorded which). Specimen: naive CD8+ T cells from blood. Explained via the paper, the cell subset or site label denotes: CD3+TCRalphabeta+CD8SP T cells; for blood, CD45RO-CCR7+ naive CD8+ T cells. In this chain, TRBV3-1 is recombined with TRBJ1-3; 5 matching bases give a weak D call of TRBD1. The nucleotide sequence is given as TGTGCCAGCAGCCAAGACGGGGGTTCTGGAAACACCATATATTTT. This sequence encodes CASSQDGGSGNTIYF.